This T cell receptor (beta chain) emerged from a study of shared clonotypes between healthy human individuals. Study observations and caveats: It was observed that roughly 5.1% of naive CD4 clonotypes were shared across several donors.

This clone was observed a single time. As yet, its antigen is unknown. The same CDR3 arises from other DNA sequences in this sample as well. As originally analysed: ImmunoSEQ yielded junction-only sequences lacking quality scores, so filtering differed. The method was immunoSEQ multiplex PCR; TCRdb's version includes in-frame clones alone and lacks a portion of them. The DNA was the basis for D and trimming; V, J and clone size are from that table. The sample lists about 1.5 million clones, under 99% occurring once. J lost 3 bases, V lost 6 bases, and 1 base had no gene match. The CDR3 covers 11 residues. Germline assignment: CDR1 SQVTM and CDR2 ANQGSEA.

This receptor was taken from a man younger than 40 in good health. The chain is built from TRBV29-1 and TRBJ2-7; 8 bases align to TRBD2. The sample taken for sequencing was naive CD4+ T cells sorted from blood. Described subset: CD45RA+ positively selected. The CDR3 region is CSVGTSYEQYF. CDR3 DNA: TGCAGCGTAGGGACTAGCTACGAGCAGTACTTC.